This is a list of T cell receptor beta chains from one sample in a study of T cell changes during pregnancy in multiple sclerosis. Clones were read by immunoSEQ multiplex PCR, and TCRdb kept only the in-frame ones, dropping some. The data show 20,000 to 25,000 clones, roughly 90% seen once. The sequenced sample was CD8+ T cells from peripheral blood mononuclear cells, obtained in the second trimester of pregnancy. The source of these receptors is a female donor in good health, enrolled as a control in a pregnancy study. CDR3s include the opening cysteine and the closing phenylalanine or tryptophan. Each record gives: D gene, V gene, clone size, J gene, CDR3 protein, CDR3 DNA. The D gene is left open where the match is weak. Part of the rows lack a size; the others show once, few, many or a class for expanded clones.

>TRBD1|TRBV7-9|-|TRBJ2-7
CASSPGTGLYEQYF
TGTGCCAGCAGCCCCGGGACAGGCCTTTACGAGCAGTACTTC
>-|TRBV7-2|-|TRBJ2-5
CASSLLRGEEQYF
TGTGCCAGCAGCTTACTGCGGGGTGAAGAGCAGTACTTC
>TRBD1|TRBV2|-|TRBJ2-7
CASSFDRGFYEQYF
TGTGCCAGCAGTTTTGACAGGGGGTTCTACGAGCAGTACTTC
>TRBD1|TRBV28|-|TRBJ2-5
CASSFVPGQGEETQYF
TGTGCCAGCAGTTTTGTTCCGGGACAGGGCGAGGAGACCCAGTACTTC
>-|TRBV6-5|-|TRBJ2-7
CASSGRLLPYEQYF
TGTGCCAGCAGTGGGAGACTCTTACCCTACGAGCAGTACTTC
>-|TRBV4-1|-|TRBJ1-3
CASTSGAGNTIYF
TGCGCCAGCACCTCAGGGGCTGGAAACACCATATATTTT
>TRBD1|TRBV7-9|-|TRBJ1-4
CASSLGRRDRGNEKLFF
TGTGCCAGCAGCTTAGGGCGGCGGGACAGGGGAAATGAAAAACTGTTTTTT
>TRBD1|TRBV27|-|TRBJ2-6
CASGLTGTAYSGANVLTF
TGTGCCAGCGGTTTGACCGGGACAGCGTATTCTGGGGCCAACGTCCTGACTTTC
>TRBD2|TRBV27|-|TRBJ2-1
CASSLGLAGNEQFF
TGTGCCAGCAGTCTGGGACTAGCGGGGAATGAGCAGTTCTTC
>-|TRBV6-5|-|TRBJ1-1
CASSYSVDTEAFF
TGTGCCAGCAGTTACAGCGTCGACACTGAAGCTTTCTTT
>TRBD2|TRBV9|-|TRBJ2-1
CASSATSGPRNEQFF
TGTGCCAGCAGCGCGACTAGCGGGCCTAGGAATGAGCAGTTCTTC
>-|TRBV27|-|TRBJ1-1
CASSTSADTEAFF
TGTGCCAGCAGTACCTCTGCGGACACTGAAGCTTTCTTT
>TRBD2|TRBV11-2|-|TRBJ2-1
CASSPPRGLADEHNEQFF
TGTGCCAGCAGCCCCCCCAGGGGACTAGCGGACGAGCACAATGAGCAGTTCTTC
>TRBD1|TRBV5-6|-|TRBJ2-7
CASSPGTGSNEQYF
TGTGCCAGCAGCCCGGGGACAGGGTCCAACGAGCAGTACTTC
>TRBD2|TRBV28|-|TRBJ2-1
CASSLLGTSVNNEQFF
TGTGCCAGCAGTTTATTGGGGACTAGCGTGAACAATGAGCAGTTCTTC
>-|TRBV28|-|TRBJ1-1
CASSLWGRGTEAFF
TGTGCCAGCAGTTTGTGGGGGCGGGGGACTGAAGCTTTCTTT
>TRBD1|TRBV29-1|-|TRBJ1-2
CSVADRGYGYTF
TGCAGCGTTGCGGACAGGGGCTATGGCTACACCTTC
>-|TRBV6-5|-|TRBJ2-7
CASSYGPGIISYEQYF
TGTGCCAGCAGTTACGGGCCGGGGATCATCTCCTACGAGCAGTACTTC
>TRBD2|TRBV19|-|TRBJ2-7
CASSIGVAGEYEQYF
TGTGCCAGTAGTATTGGGGTAGCGGGAGAATACGAGCAGTACTTC
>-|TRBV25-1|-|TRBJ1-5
CASSAHDGPGSNQPQHF
TGTGCCAGCAGTGCCCACGACGGCCCGGGTAGCAATCAGCCCCAGCATTTT
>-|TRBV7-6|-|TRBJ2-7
CASSLAGVTYEQYF
TGTGCCAGCAGCTTAGCCGGGGTCACCTACGAGCAGTACTTC
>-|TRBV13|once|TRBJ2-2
CASTHSRLDDYTGELFF
TGTGCCAGCACCCACTCCAGACTAGACGACTACACCGGGGAGCTGTTTTTT
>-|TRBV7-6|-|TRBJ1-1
CASSPGVGIGTEAFF
TGTGCCAGCAGCCCCGGGGTGGGAATAGGCACTGAAGCTTTCTTT
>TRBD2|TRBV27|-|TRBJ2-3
CASSFALAGRSADTQYF
TGTGCCAGCAGTTTTGCTCTAGCGGGAAGGTCCGCAGATACGCAGTATTTT
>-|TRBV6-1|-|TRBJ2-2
CASTPGITPEELFF
TGTGCCAGCACCCCGGGGATAACACCGGAGGAGCTGTTTTTT
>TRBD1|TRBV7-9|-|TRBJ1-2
CASSLGQGVDGYTF
TGTGCCAGCAGCCTGGGACAGGGGGTTGATGGCTACACCTTC
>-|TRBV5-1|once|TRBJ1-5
CASSSRVEGFSNQPQHF
TGCGCCAGCAGTTCCCGGGTCGAGGGCTTTAGCAATCAGCCCCAGCATTTT
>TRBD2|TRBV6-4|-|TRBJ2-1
CASSGGLGGPNEQFF
TGTGCCAGCAGTGGGGGACTAGGAGGCCCAAATGAGCAGTTCTTC
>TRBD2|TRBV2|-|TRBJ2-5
CASSVPSTSSKETQYF
TGTGCCAGCAGTGTTCCGTCGACTAGCAGCAAAGAGACCCAGTACTTC
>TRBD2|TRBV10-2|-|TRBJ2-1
CASSVASGKNEQFF
TGCGCCAGCAGTGTGGCTAGCGGGAAGAATGAGCAGTTCTTC
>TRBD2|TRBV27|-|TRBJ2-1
CASKAGGPTYNEQFF
TGTGCCAGCAAGGCGGGAGGGCCTACTTACAATGAGCAGTTCTTC
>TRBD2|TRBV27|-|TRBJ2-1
CASSALAGGGGEQFF
TGTGCCAGCAGTGCACTAGCGGGAGGTGGGGGTGAGCAGTTCTTC
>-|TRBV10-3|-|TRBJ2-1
CAISEWRVLEGKPEQFF
TGTGCCATCAGTGAGTGGAGGGTACTAGAAGGTAAGCCTGAGCAGTTCTTC
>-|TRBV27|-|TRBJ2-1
CASSFRGSYNEQFF
TGTGCCAGCAGTTTCAGGGGTTCCTACAATGAGCAGTTCTTC
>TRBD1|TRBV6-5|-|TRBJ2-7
CASSYPGQFGKYF
TGTGCCAGCAGTTACCCGGGACAGTTTGGGAAGTACTTC
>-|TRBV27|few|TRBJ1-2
CASGQGDGYTF
TGTGCCAGCGGACAAGGGGATGGCTACACCTTC
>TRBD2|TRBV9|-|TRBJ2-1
CASSAGALAGGLNEQFF
TGTGCCAGCAGCGCGGGGGCCTTAGCGGGAGGTCTCAATGAGCAGTTCTTC
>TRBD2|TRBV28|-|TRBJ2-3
CASSENSGGPGDTQYF
TGTGCCAGCAGTGAAAATAGCGGGGGGCCCGGAGATACGCAGTATTTT
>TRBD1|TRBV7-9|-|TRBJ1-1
CASSSLTGGETEAFF
TGTGCCAGCAGCTCCCTCACAGGGGGTGAGACTGAAGCTTTCTTT
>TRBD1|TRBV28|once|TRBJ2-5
CASSLLRDSKETQYF
TGTGCCAGCAGTCTTCTCCGGGACAGCAAAGAGACCCAGTACTTC
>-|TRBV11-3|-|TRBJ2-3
CASSRGSTQYF
TGTGCCAGCTCCCGGGGGAGTACGCAGTATTTT
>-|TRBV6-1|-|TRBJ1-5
CASSEEEGDGNQPQHF
TGTGCCAGCAGTGAAGAGGAAGGGGATGGCAATCAGCCCCAGCATTTT
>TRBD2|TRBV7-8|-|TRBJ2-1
CASSPSGSYNEQFF
TGTGCCAGCAGCCCTAGCGGTTCCTACAATGAGCAGTTCTTC
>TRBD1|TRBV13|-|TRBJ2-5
CASSSTGEETQYF
TGTGCCAGCAGCTCCACAGGGGAAGAGACCCAGTACTTC
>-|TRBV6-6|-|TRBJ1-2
CASSYLGTYDGYTF
TGTGCCAGCAGTTATCTCGGGACATACGATGGCTACACCTTC
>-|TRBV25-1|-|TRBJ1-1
CASSAGLNTEAFF
TGTGCCAGCAGTGCGGGTCTTAACACTGAAGCTTTCTTT
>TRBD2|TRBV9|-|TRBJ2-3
CASSVSGREDTQYF
TGTGCCAGCAGCGTTAGCGGGAGGGAGGATACGCAGTATTTT
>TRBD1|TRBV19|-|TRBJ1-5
CASSWTGGNNQPQHF
TGTGCCAGTAGTTGGACAGGGGGTAATAATCAGCCCCAGCATTTT
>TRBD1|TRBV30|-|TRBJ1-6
CAWSTLGDSASSPLHF
TGTGCCTGGAGTACCCTCGGGGACAGTGCCAGTTCACCCCTCCACTTT
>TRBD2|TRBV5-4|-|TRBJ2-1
CASSNPSRGGNEQFF
TGTGCCAGCAGCAACCCATCCCGGGGGGGCAATGAGCAGTTCTTC
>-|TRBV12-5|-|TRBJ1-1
CASGLGGGTEAFF
TGTGCTAGTGGTTTAGGAGGCGGAACTGAAGCTTTCTTT
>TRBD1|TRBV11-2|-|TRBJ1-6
CASSRTGDPFKNNSPLHF
TGTGCCAGCAGCCGGACAGGGGACCCCTTCAAAAATAATTCACCCCTCCACTTT
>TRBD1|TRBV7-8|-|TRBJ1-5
CASRAGQSNQPQHF
TGTGCCAGCAGGGCGGGACAGAGCAATCAGCCCCAGCATTTT
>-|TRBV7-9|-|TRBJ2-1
CASTASSMNEQFF
TGTGCCAGCACCGCCTCTAGTATGAATGAGCAGTTCTTC
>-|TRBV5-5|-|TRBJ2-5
CASSLSRGQETQYF
TGTGCCAGCAGCTTGTCTCGCGGTCAAGAGACCCAGTACTTC
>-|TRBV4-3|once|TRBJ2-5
CASSQAGVGETQYF
TGCGCCAGCAGCCAAGCGGGAGTAGGAGAGACCCAGTACTTC
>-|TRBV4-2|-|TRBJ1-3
CASSPRGGRSGNTIYF
TGTGCCAGCAGCCCCCGGGGGGGGAGGTCTGGAAACACCATATATTTT
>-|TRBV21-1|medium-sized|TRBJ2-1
CASSRILGGMLF
TGTGCCAGCAGCAGAATCTTAGGGGGAATGCTCTTC
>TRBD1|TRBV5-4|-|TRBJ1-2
CASSFDRDYGYTF
TGTGCCAGCAGTTTTGACAGGGACTATGGCTACACCTTC